The clone carrying this TCR beta chain has ten or more counts. This sample is part of a study of CD8 T cells in ankylosing spondylitis. MiXCR, run by TCRdb on the 5' RACE reads, gives a single entry per CDR3 protein. Altogether 200,000 to 300,000 distinct CDR3 sequences are present, roughly a tenth being singletons, with the ten largest covering less than 8%. Trimming cost V 8 bases and J 0 bases; bases outside gene matches: 5. CDR1 is SQVTM, CDR2 ANQGSEA, per germline. This CDR3 is 14 amino acids long. The sequenced sample consisted of blood, either unsorted or a sorted T cell fraction (not recorded which). The V gene is TRBV29-1, the J gene TRBJ2-1, with TRBD2 identical over 9 bases. The receptor was isolated from a male donor with ankylosing spondylitis or in good health (not recorded which). This CDR3 reads CSHSGSGSYNEQFF. CDR3 nucleotides: TGCAGCCATAGCGGGAGCGGCTCCTACAATGAGCAGTTCTTC.